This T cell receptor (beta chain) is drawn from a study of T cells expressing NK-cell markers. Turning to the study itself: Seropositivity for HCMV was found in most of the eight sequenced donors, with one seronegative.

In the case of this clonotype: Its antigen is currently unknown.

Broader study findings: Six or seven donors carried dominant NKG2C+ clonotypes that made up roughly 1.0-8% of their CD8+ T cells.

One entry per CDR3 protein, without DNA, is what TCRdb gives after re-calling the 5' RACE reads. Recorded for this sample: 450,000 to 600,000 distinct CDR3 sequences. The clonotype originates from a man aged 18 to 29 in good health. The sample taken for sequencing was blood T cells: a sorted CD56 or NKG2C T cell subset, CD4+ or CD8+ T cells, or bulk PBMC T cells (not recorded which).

The CDR3: CASSLDSAVMRPQHF. The rearrangement uses TRBV7-2 and TRBJ1-5. The CDR3 is made up of 15 amino acids. Germline V gene data show CDR1 as SGHTA and CDR2 as FQGNSA.